These 32 T cell receptor beta chains were sequenced from one sample in a study of T cell responses to AZD1222 COVID-19 vaccine. The data were produced by immunoSEQ multiplex PCR, yet TCRdb's version contains in-frame clones alone and is incomplete. The sample consists of some 150,000 clones, approximately 92% of them appearing once. Sequences were derived from peripheral blood, sampled 28 days after the second AZD1222 dose. These receptors all come from an adult who received the AZD1222 COVID-19 vaccine.

On this clone itself: Sequence at one end of the junction differs from germline and may be a read error. The chain uses TRBV27 and TRBJ2-7; 10 bases agree with TRBD1. CDR3 length equals 14 residues. The germline gives CDR1 MNHEY, CDR2 SMNVEV (reference sequence). DNA of the CDR3: TGTGCCAGCAGCTTATACCGGGACAGGGGCGAGCAGTACTTC. It is translated as CASSLYRDRGEQYF.

The chain has TRBV15 and TRBJ1-3; D might be TRBD1 (6 bases). This CDR3 comprises 15 residues. V shed 3 bases and J shed 2 bases, with 11 bases lying between them. Germline V gene sequence: CDR1 LNHNV, CDR2 YYDKDF (reference sequence). CDR3 protein: CATSRDQGTGNTIYF. DNA for the CDR3: TGTGCCACCAGCAGGGATCAGGGGACTGGAAACACCATATATTTT.

The chain joins TRBV5-6 to TRBJ2-7, with 8 bases aligning to TRBD1. V trimming: 4 bases; J trimming: 4 bases; junction bases outside the gene matches: 10. Germline assignment: CDR1 SGHDT and CDR2 YYEEEE. The CDR3 totals 15 residues. CDR3 coding DNA: TGTGCCAGCAGCCGGGTCGGGACAGGTTCGTACGAGCAGTACTTC. Translated: CASSRVGTGSYEQYF.

In its sample, this clone was seen a few times. J is TRBJ1-2 and V is TRBV10-3; no clear D. V was clipped by 0 bases and J by 8 bases, with 4 bases between them. The CDR3 covers 11 residues. The germline CDR1 and CDR2 sequences are ENHRY and SYGVKD. The CDR3 reads CAISESGGYTF. The CDR3 DNA is TGTGCCATCAGTGAGTCTGGCGGCTACACCTTC.

V and J are TRBV7-9 and TRBJ1-1; perhaps TRBD1 as D (5 bases). The V gene's germline CDR1 is SEHNR and CDR2 FQNEAQ (reference sequence). The CDR3 consists of 14 residues. Between the trimmed V and J ends, which lost 4 bases and 3 bases, there was a span of 12 bases. The CDR3 bases are TGTGCCAGCAGCTACGACAGTTCTTACACTGAAGCTTTCTTT. Its protein product is CASSYDSSYTEAFF.

This chain connects TRBV4-1 to TRBJ2-3, with a possible D match to TRBD2 (6 bases). The CDR3 contains 19 residues. Trimming shortened V by 4 bases and J by 0 bases, and 23 bases separated the two germline ends. CDR1 and CDR2 (germline): MGHRA, YSYEKL. The CDR3, as DNA: TGCGCCAGCAGCCCCCCTGTTTGGCGGGACCCTATGAGCACAGATACGCAGTATTTT. Translation: CASSPPVWRDPMSTDTQYF.

V and J are TRBV9 and TRBJ2-3; a possible D gene is TRBD2 (5 bases). CDR1 is SGDLS, CDR2 YYNGEE, per germline. This CDR3 is built from 18 residues. V dropped 4 bases and J dropped 3 bases, with 24 bases sitting between them. For the CDR3, the DNA is TGTGCCAGCAGCAAAGACGAGGGCTACGGGATTGGGACAGATACGCAGTATTTT. Its translation: CASSKDEGYGIGTDTQYF.

This clone was observed once. V is TRBV6-6 and J is TRBJ2-1; D ambiguous. This CDR3 comprises 11 residues. V lost 6 bases, J lost 5 bases, and 5 bases lay in between. Germline CDR1 MNHNY, CDR2 SVGAGI (reference sequence). CDR3 sequence: CASRRDNEQFF. The DNA of the CDR3 is TGTGCCAGCAGGAGAGACAATGAGCAGTTCTTC.

The gene calls are TRBV7-2 and TRBJ1-2; possibly TRBD1 for D (5 bases). The CDR3 covers 16 residues. Germline-derived CDR1 and CDR2 are SGHTA and FQGNSA. V shed 1 base and J shed 8 bases, with 20 bases lying between them. Here the CDR3 DNA reads TGTGCCAGCAGCTTAGGTGCCTTGGGAGGGGCGCAGGGCTACACCTTC. This encodes CASSLGALGGAQGYTF.

The J gene is TRBJ1-5, the V gene TRBV6-6; 12 bases fit TRBD1. In germline, CDR1 is MNHNY, CDR2 SVGAGI (reference sequence). With 5 bases clipped from V and 9 bases from J, the junction kept 14 bases outside the gene matches. This CDR3 spans 17 amino acids. The CDR3 spells CASSQGTGGLRSRPQHF. As DNA, the CDR3 is TGTGCCAGCAGTCAGGGGACAGGGGGCCTTCGGTCGAGGCCCCAGCATTTT.

This chain joins TRBV11-2 and TRBJ2-7; the D gene is possibly TRBD2 (5 bases). Germline values: CDR1 SGHAT, CDR2 FQNNGV. CDR3 size: 17 residues. The V gene lost 2 bases and the J gene lost 0 bases, with 17 bases spanning the gap. CDR3 DNA: TGTGCCAGCAGCTTAAGCAAAATAGCGTCATTCTCCTACGAGCAGTACTTC. Residues: CASSLSKIASFSYEQYF. Together with reference TRBV11-2 and TRBJ2-7, the CDR3 gives the full variable domain: EAGVAQSPRYKIIEKRQSVAFWCNPISGHATLYWYQQILGQGPKLLIQFQNNGVVDDSQLPKDRFSAERLKGVDSTLKIQPAKLEDSAVYLCASSLSKIASFSYEQYFGPGTRLTVT.

The chain has TRBV2 and TRBJ2-7, with TRBD1 as a possible D gene (7 bases). The length of the CDR3 is 11 residues. The germline CDR1 and CDR2 sequences are SNHLY and FYNNEI. The CDR3 loop reads CAIQGGYEQYF. The CDR3 nucleotides read TGTGCAATCCAGGGGGGTTACGAGCAGTACTTC. The full variable domain, in which reference TRBV2 and TRBJ2-7 provide the parts outside the CDR3, is EPEVTQTPSHQVTQMGQEVILRCVPISNHLYFYWYRQILGQKVEFLVSFYNNEISEKSEIFDDQFSVERPDGSNFTLKIRSTKLEDSAMYFCAIQGGYEQYFGPGTRLTVT.

V usage is TRBV6-5 and J usage is TRBJ2-5, with 8 nucleotides matching TRBD1. Germline CDR1 is MNHEY and CDR2 is SVGAGI. This CDR3 is built from 13 residues. V lost 5 bases to trimming and J lost 3 bases; unmatched junction nucleotides: 2. The chain's CDR3 is CASSKDREETQYF. The CDR3 DNA reads TGTGCCAGCAGTAAGGACAGGGAAGAGACCCAGTACTTC.

This clone came up once. This chain connects TRBV9 to TRBJ2-7, with TRBD1 as a possible D gene (5 bases). Germline CDR1 and CDR2: SGDLS and YYNGEE. This CDR3 region has 14 residues. V was clipped by 3 bases and J by 0 bases, with 10 bases between them. This chain's CDR3 is CASSAQESSYEQYF. The CDR3 DNA reads TGTGCCAGCAGCGCACAGGAGAGCTCCTACGAGCAGTACTTC.

The chain has TRBV3-1 (or the pseudogene TRBV3-2) and TRBJ1-1, with D maybe TRBD1 (6 bases). The CDR3 loop spans 14 amino acids. The ends were cut back, 1 base at V and 4 bases at J, with 10 bases in the middle. The germline V gene has CDR1 LGHDT and CDR2 YNNKEL (reference sequence). DNA for the CDR3: TGTGCCAGCAGCCAAGGGGTGGGGGCCACTGAAGCTTTCTTT. Its translation: CASSQGVGATEAFF.

The chain combines TRBV27 with TRBJ2-7, with 10 bases lining up with TRBD2. This CDR3 comprises 16 residues. V was clipped by 6 bases and J by 2 bases; unmatched bases: 10. From germline, CDR1 is MNHEY and CDR2 SMNVEV (reference sequence). This chain's CDR3 is CASRMSLAGATYEQYF. The CDR3 nucleotides are TGTGCCAGCAGGATGAGTCTAGCGGGAGCAACCTACGAGCAGTACTTC.

This chain joins TRBV6-5 and TRBJ1-5; D call uncertain. CDR1 MNHEY and CDR2 SVGAGI come from the germline V gene. This CDR3 has 13 residues. Trimming took 6 bases from V and 7 from J, leaving 13 bases between them. As DNA, the CDR3 is TGTGCCAGCAGATACAGCACGGAGCAGCCCCAGCATTTT. This sequence encodes CASRYSTEQPQHF.

The CDR3 loop is CASSYLWDSRTYEQYF. DNA for the CDR3: TGTGCCAGTAGTTACCTGTGGGACAGCCGAACCTACGAGCAGTACTTC. The rearrangement uses TRBV19 and TRBJ2-7; 7 bases fit TRBD1. Germline assignment: CDR1 LNHDA and CDR2 SQIVND (reference sequence). The junction had 12 bases not matched to a gene; V was cut back by 5 bases and J by 2 bases. This CDR3 region has 16 residues.

This clone has just one count. The V call is TRBV5-4, the J call TRBJ2-7; 9 bases fit TRBD1. Germline CDR1 SGHNT, CDR2 YYREEE (reference sequence). The CDR3 contains 14 residues. The V gene end was trimmed by 4 bases and the J gene end by 2 bases; junction bases not matched to a gene: 4. The CDR3 coding sequence is TGTGCCAGCAGCCCGGGGGACAGGGCCTACGAGCAGTACTTC. This encodes CASSPGDRAYEQYF.

The J gene is TRBJ2-7, the V gene TRBV11-2, with 7 bases that match TRBD2. With 4 bases clipped from V and 3 bases from J, the junction kept 6 bases outside the gene matches. This CDR3 comprises 14 residues. Germline CDR1 and CDR2: SGHAT and FQNNGV. The CDR3 region is CASSSLAEGYEQYF. In nucleotides, the CDR3 is TGTGCCAGCAGCTCGCTAGCGGAAGGCTACGAGCAGTACTTC.

The chain combines TRBV27 with TRBJ2-1, with D uncertain. The CDR3 contains 12 residues. The V end was cut by 0 bases, the J end by 9 bases, with 6 bases between. Germline-derived CDR1 and CDR2 are MNHEY and SMNVEV (reference sequence). The CDR3 nucleotides are TGTGCCAGCAGTTTATCAGGCGGTGAGCAGTTCTTC. Its translation: CASSLSGGEQFF.

The chain uses TRBV6-1 and TRBJ2-7; the match to TRBD1 covers 8 bases. Germline V gene sequence: CDR1 MNHNS, CDR2 SASEGT. The CDR3 covers 15 residues. V shed 0 bases, J shed 3 bases, and the junction held 4 bases outside the gene matches. CDR3 sequence: CASSEAGQGLYEQYF. Here the CDR3 DNA reads TGTGCCAGCAGTGAAGCAGGACAGGGACTCTACGAGCAGTACTTC.

CDR3: CASSPDRGSPLHF. The CDR3, as DNA: TGTGCCAGCTCACCAGACAGGGGTTCACCCCTCCACTTT. V is TRBV18 and J is TRBJ1-6, with 8 bases lining up with TRBD1. V was clipped by 2 bases and J by 9 bases; unmatched bases: 0. CDR1 is KGHSH and CDR2 is LQKENI in the germline V gene. This CDR3 spans 13 amino acids.

The V call is TRBV11-2, the J call TRBJ2-3; weak D call: TRBD2 (5 bases). CDR3 length equals 16 residues. The ends were cut back, 5 bases at V and 4 bases at J, with 19 bases in the middle. Germline V CDR1 and CDR2: SGHAT, FQNNGV. The CDR3 DNA is TGTGCCAGCAGCCTCCTACTGGGGAGTGCCGCAGATACGCAGTATTTT. Translated: CASSLLLGSAADTQYF.

The chain links TRBV7-2 to TRBJ1-5; D not resolved. Trimming removed 1 base at V and 7 bases at J, with 8 bases between. The germline V gene has CDR1 SGHTA and CDR2 FQGNSA. The CDR3 totals 13 residues. CDR3 bases: TGTGCCAGCAGCTTAGGGCGTACGCAGCCCCAGCATTTT. Translating it yields CASSLGRTQPQHF.

The genes are TRBV29-1 and TRBJ2-7, with D perhaps matching TRBD1 (6 bases). The V and J ends lost 8 bases and 0 bases respectively, with 14 bases between them. Germline CDR1 reads SQVTM; CDR2 reads ANQGSEA. The CDR3 loop spans 13 amino acids. The chain's CDR3 is CSTDGDNSYEQYF. CDR3 DNA: TGCAGCACGGACGGGGACAACTCCTACGAGCAGTACTTC.

The chain recombines TRBV28 with TRBJ1-4; no reliable D call. V gave up 5 bases and J gave up 4 bases, with 11 bases separating them. There are 14 residues in the CDR3. The germline gives CDR1 MDHEN, CDR2 SYDVKM. CDR3 loop: CASSSRDINEKLFF. In DNA, the CDR3 is TGTGCCAGCAGTAGCCGGGATATTAATGAAAAACTGTTTTTT. Filled out from reference TRBV28 and TRBJ1-4, the complete variable domain reads DVKVTQSSRYLVKRTGEKVFLECVQDMDHENMFWYRQDPGLGLRLIYFSYDVKMKEKGDIPEGYSVSREKKERFSLILESASTNQTSMYLCASSSRDINEKLFFGSGTQLSVL.

This rearrangement joins TRBV5-4 to TRBJ2-3; 15 bases are a match to TRBD2. After removal of 4 bases from V and 6 bases from J, the junction contained 9 bases not matched to a gene. The CDR3 is 17 amino acids. Germline V gene data show CDR1 as SGHNT and CDR2 as YYREEE (reference sequence). This chain's CDR3 is CASSHRTSGRAGDTQYF. CDR3 coding DNA: TGTGCCAGCAGCCACCGGACTAGCGGGAGGGCTGGGGATACGCAGTATTTT.

The chain joins TRBV5-1 to TRBJ2-5; D is possibly TRBD1 (5 bases). CDR3 length: 14 amino acids. Trimming removed 3 bases from V and 1 base from J, with 10 bases in between. CDR1 SGHRS and CDR2 YFSETQ come from the germline V gene. The CDR3 protein is CASSYYRTQETQYF. The CDR3 region has the DNA TGCGCCAGCAGCTATTACAGGACCCAAGAGACCCAGTACTTC.

The chain is built from TRBV2 and TRBJ2-7; D is perhaps TRBD1 (5 bases). The ends were cut back, 5 bases at V and 2 bases at J, with 7 bases in the middle. Looked up from germline, CDR1 is SNHLY and CDR2 is FYNNEI. The CDR3 is 12 residues long. CDR3 amino acids: CASSQGTYEQYF. The CDR3, as DNA: TGTGCCAGCAGTCAGGGAACCTACGAGCAGTACTTC. Drawing the rest from reference TRBV2 and TRBJ2-7, the complete variable domain is EPEVTQTPSHQVTQMGQEVILRCVPISNHLYFYWYRQILGQKVEFLVSFYNNEISEKSEIFDDQFSVERPDGSNFTLKIRSTKLEDSAMYFCASSQGTYEQYFGPGTRLTVT.

This chain links TRBV2 with TRBJ1-4; 7 bases map to TRBD1. Germline loops: CDR1 SNHLY, CDR2 FYNNEI. This CDR3 spans 17 amino acids. V lost 6 bases to trimming and J lost 8 bases; unmatched junction nucleotides: 18. The CDR3 DNA is TGTGCCAGCAGGAAGCGGGACAGCCTAGTTCGGGCGGAAAAACTGTTTTTT. Translated: CASRKRDSLVRAEKLFF. Variable domain in full (rest from reference TRBV2 and TRBJ1-4): EPEVTQTPSHQVTQMGQEVILRCVPISNHLYFYWYRQILGQKVEFLVSFYNNEISEKSEIFDDQFSVERPDGSNFTLKIRSTKLEDSAMYFCASRKRDSLVRAEKLFFGSGTQLSVL.

The chain couples TRBV7-3 to TRBJ2-3, with D unresolved. Germline CDR1 reads SGHTA; CDR2 reads FQGTGA. The CDR3 contains 15 residues. The V and J ends lost 1 base and 2 bases respectively, with 10 bases between them. CDR3 protein: CASSLIGENTDTQYF. CDR3 DNA sequence: TGTGCCAGCAGCTTAATAGGAGAAAACACAGATACGCAGTATTTT.